This TCR beta chain was documented in a study of CD8 T cells in Susac syndrome. The authors reverse transcribed roughly 0.5 to 1 ug RNA with random hexamers. MiXCR was run by TCRdb on the immunoSEQ multiplex PCR reads, yielding one entry per CDR3 protein. The sample lists 80,000 or so distinct CDR3 sequences, around 93% occurring once. CDR3 length equals 11 residues. From germline, CDR1 is GTSNPN and CDR2 SVGIG (reference sequence). The junction had 7 bases not matched to a gene; V was cut back by 5 bases and J by 10 bases. Sequences were obtained from CD4+ T cells from PBMCs. This chain joins TRBV30 and TRBJ1-1, with 7 bases fitting TRBD1. The sequence derives from a human donor with Susac syndrome. CDR3 region: CAWRDSGGAFF. The CDR3 DNA reads TGTGCCTGGCGGGACTCAGGGGGAGCTTTCTTT.